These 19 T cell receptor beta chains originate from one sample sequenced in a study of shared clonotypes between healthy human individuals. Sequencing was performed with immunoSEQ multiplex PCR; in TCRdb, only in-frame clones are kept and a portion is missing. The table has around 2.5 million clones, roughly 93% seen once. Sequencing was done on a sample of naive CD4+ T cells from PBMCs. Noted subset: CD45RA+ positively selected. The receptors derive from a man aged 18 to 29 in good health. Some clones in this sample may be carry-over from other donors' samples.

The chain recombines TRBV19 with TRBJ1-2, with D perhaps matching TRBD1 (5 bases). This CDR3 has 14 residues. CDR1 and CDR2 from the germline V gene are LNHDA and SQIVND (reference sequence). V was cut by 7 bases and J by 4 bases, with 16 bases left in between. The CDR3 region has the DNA TGTGCCAGTATTGACGTAGGGGAGGCCTATGGCTACACCTTC. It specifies CASIDVGEAYGYTF.

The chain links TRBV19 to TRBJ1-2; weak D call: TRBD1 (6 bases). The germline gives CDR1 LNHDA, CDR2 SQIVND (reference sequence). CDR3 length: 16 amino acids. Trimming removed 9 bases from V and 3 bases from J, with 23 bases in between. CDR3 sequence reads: CASAQQGTPSYYGYTF. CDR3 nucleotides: TGTGCCAGCGCTCAACAGGGTACCCCTTCTTACTATGGCTACACCTTC.

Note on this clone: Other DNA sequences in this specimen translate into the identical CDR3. The CDR3, as DNA: TGTGCCAGCAGCCCCAGAGGGAGCTCCTACGAGCAGTACTTC. Its protein product is CASSPRGSSYEQYF. The J gene is TRBJ2-7, the V gene TRBV9; D is perhaps TRBD2 (5 bases). Germline V gene sequence: CDR1 SGDLS, CDR2 YYNGEE. CDR3 length equals 14 residues. Trimming removed 4 bases at V and 0 bases at J, with 11 bases between.

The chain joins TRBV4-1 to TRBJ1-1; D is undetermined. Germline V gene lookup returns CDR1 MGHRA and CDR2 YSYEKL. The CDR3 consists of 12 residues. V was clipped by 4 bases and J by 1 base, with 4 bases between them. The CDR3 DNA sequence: TGCGCCAGCAGCCGAAAGAACACTGAAGCTTTCTTT. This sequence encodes CASSRKNTEAFF.

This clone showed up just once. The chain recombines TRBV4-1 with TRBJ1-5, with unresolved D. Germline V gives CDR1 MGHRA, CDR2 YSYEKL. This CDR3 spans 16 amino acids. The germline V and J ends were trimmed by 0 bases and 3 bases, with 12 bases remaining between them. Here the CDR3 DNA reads TGCGCCAGCAGCCAAGATTCCCCCTCTATCAATCAGCCCCAGCATTTT. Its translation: CASSQDSPSINQPQHF.

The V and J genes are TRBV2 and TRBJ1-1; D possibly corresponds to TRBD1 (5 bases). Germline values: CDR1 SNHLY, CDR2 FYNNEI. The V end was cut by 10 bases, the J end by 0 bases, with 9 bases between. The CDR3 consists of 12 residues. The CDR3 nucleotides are TGTGCCAACAGACAGATGAACACTGAAGCTTTCTTT. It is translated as CANRQMNTEAFF.

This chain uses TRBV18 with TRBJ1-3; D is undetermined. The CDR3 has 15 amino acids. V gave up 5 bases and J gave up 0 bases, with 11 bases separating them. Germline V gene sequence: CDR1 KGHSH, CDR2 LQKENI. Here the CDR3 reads CASSEADGSGNTIYF. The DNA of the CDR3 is TGTGCCAGCTCAGAGGCAGATGGCTCTGGAAACACCATATATTTT.

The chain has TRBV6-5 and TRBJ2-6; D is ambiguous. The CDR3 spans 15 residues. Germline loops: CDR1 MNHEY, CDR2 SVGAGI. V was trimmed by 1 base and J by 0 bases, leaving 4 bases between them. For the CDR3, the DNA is TGTGCCAGCAGTTACTTGACCTCTGGGGCCAACGTCCTGACTTTC. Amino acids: CASSYLTSGANVLTF.

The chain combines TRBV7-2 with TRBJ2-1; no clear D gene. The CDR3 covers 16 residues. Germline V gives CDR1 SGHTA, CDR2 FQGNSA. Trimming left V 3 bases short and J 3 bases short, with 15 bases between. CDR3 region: CASSFGLGGNYNEQFF. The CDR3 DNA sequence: TGTGCCAGCAGCTTCGGTCTCGGCGGTAACTACAATGAGCAGTTCTTC.

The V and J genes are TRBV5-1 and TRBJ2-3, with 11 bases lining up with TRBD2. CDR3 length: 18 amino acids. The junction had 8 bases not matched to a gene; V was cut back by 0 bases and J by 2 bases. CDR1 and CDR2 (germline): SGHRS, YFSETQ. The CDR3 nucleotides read TGCGCCAGCAGCTTGGATAACCAGACTAGCGGGACCACAGATACGCAGTATTTT. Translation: CASSLDNQTSGTTDTQYF.

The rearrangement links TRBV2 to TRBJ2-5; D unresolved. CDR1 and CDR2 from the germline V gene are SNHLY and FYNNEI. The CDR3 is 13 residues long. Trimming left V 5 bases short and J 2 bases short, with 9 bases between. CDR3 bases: TGTGCCAGCAGTCTTGGCAGGCAAGAGACCCAGTACTTC. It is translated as CASSLGRQETQYF. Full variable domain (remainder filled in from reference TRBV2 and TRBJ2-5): EPEVTQTPSHQVTQMGQEVILRCVPISNHLYFYWYRQILGQKVEFLVSFYNNEISEKSEIFDDQFSVERPDGSNFTLKIRSTKLEDSAMYFCASSLGRQETQYFGPGTRLLVL.

The CDR3 spells CASSRTTWVTEAFF. CDR3 nucleotides: TGTGCCAGCAGCAGGACTACATGGGTCACTGAAGCTTTCTTT. The genes are TRBV5-4 and TRBJ1-1; D ambiguous. CDR1 is SGHNT and CDR2 is YYREEE in the germline V gene (reference sequence). Trimming removed 4 bases from V and 4 bases from J, with 14 bases in between. The CDR3 runs to 14 residues.

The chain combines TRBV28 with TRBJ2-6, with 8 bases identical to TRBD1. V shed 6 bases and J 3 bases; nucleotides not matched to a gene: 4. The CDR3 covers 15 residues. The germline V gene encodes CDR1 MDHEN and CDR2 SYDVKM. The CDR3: CASRVDRDGANVLTF. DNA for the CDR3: TGTGCCAGCAGGGTGGACAGGGATGGGGCCAACGTCCTGACTTTC.

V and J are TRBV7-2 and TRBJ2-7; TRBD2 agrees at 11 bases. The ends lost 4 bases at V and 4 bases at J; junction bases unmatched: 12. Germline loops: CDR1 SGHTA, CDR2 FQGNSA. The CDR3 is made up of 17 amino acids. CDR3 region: CASSSPGLAEKPYEQYF. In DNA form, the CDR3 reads TGTGCCAGCAGCTCGCCGGGACTAGCGGAAAAGCCGTACGAGCAGTACTTC.

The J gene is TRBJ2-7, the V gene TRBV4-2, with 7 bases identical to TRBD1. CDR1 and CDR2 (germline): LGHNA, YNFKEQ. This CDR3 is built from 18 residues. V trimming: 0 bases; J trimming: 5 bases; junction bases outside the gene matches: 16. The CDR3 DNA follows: TGTGCCAGCAGCCAAGAATTAATGGATATTGAGACAGGGAACGAGCAGTACTTC. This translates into CASSQELMDIETGNEQYF.

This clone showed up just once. For the CDR3, the DNA is TGTGCCATTTCGGCTGGGGCCAACGTCCTGACTTTC. Its protein product is CAISAGANVLTF. V and J are TRBV19 and TRBJ2-6; D is uncertain. CDR1 and CDR2 from the germline V gene are LNHDA and SQIVND (reference sequence). There are 12 residues in the CDR3. The V end was cut by 10 bases, the J end by 2 bases, with 6 bases between.

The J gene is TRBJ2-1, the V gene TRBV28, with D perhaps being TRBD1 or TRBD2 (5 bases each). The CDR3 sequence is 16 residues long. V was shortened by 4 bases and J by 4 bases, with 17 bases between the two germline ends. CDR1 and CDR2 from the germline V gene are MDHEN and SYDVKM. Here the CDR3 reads CASSSPGRALYNEQFF. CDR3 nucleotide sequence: TGTGCCAGCAGTTCCCCGGGGCGGGCCCTTTACAATGAGCAGTTCTTC.

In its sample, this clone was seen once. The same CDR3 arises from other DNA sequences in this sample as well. DNA for the CDR3: TGTGCCAGCAGCCACCCAGGGAGCTCCTACGAGCAGTACTTC. It translates to CASSHPGSSYEQYF. V and J are TRBV7-6 and TRBJ2-7; D tentatively fits TRBD1 or TRBD2 (5 bases each). Germline assignment: CDR1 SGHVS and CDR2 FNYEAQ. The CDR3 contains 14 residues. Between the trimmed V and J ends, which lost 5 bases and 0 bases, there was a span of 11 bases.

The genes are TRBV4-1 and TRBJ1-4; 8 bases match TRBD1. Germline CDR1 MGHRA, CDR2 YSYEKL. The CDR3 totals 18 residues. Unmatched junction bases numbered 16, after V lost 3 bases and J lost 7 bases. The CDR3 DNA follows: TGCGCCAGCAGCCATGAACCCGCCGGACAGGGATTATCTGAAAAACTGTTTTTT. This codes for CASSHEPAGQGLSEKLFF.